Listed below are T cell receptor beta chains from one sample, sequenced in a study of T cell responses to AZD1222 COVID-19 vaccine. TCRdb's table, derived via immunoSEQ multiplex PCR, lists solely in-frame clones and lacks some. The table records under 200,000 clones, about 91% of them present only once. Sequences were derived from peripheral blood, sampled on day 0 of MenACWY control vaccination. The receptors stem from an adult in good health. Each CDR3 is given with its conserved first and last residue. D genes are given only for firm matches. Expanded clones get a size class; other rows say once, few or many, or leave the size out.

size,J,V,D,CDR3,DNA
NA,TRBJ2-7,TRBV20-1,NA,CSASGGLEQYF,TGCAGTGCTAGCGGTGGCCTCGAGCAGTACTTC
NA,TRBJ2-1,TRBV28,TRBD2,CASILRLAGGGEQFF,TGTGCCAGCATTCTGCGGCTAGCGGGAGGTGGTGAGCAGTTCTTC
few,TRBJ1-1,TRBV27,NA,CASSLERGNTEAFF,TGTGCCAGCAGTTTAGAGAGGGGAAACACTGAAGCTTTCTTT
NA,TRBJ1-4,TRBV11-2,NA,CASSLERRLRNEKLFF,TGTGCCAGCAGCCTAGAGCGGCGTTTGAGGAATGAAAAACTGTTTTTT
NA,TRBJ2-5,TRBV7-3,NA,CASSLTGFQETQYF,TGTGCCAGCAGCTTGACGGGTTTCCAAGAGACCCAGTACTTC
NA,TRBJ2-1,TRBV6-2/TRBV6-3,NA,CASSFAGLLNEQFF,TGTGCCAGCAGTTTTGCGGGGCTTCTCAATGAGCAGTTCTTC
NA,TRBJ1-3,TRBV7-2,TRBD1,CASSRDRSSGNTIYF,TGTGCCAGCAGCCGGGACAGATCCTCTGGAAACACCATATATTTT
NA,TRBJ2-3,TRBV9,TRBD2,CASSISGLAGYDTQYF,TGTGCCAGCAGCATATCGGGACTAGCGGGTTATGATACGCAGTATTTT
NA,TRBJ1-1,TRBV6-5,NA,CASIWDAWNTEAFF,TGTGCCAGCATCTGGGACGCCTGGAACACTGAAGCTTTCTTT
NA,TRBJ2-7,TRBV6-6,TRBD2,CASSNPGGPSYEQYF,TGTGCCAGCAGTAATCCGGGAGGGCCTTCCTACGAGCAGTACTTC
NA,TRBJ1-3,TRBV19,NA,CASHQRSPVVPIYF,TGTGCCAGTCATCAAAGGTCACCCGTCGTGCCCATATATTTT
NA,TRBJ2-2,TRBV3-1/TRBV3-2,TRBD2,CASSQGRTSGPNTGELFF,TGTGCCAGCAGCCAAGGACGGACTAGCGGGCCGAACACCGGGGAGCTGTTTTTT
NA,TRBJ2-7,TRBV7-3,TRBD2,CASSPSGGRPYEQYF,TGTGCCAGCAGCCCCTCGGGAGGAAGACCCTACGAGCAGTACTTC
NA,TRBJ1-4,TRBV5-4,NA,CASSWDGYSEKLFF,TGTGCCAGCAGCTGGGACGGATACAGCGAAAAACTGTTTTTT
NA,TRBJ2-1,TRBV18,NA,CASSPFMGLDNEQFF,TGTGCCAGCTCACCATTTATGGGACTGGACAATGAGCAGTTCTTC
NA,TRBJ2-2,TRBV28,NA,CASSLVTGELFF,TGTGCCAGCAGTTTAGTCACCGGGGAGCTGTTTTTT
once,TRBJ1-2,TRBV5-1,NA,CASSLGSRDYGYTF,TGCGCCAGCAGCTTAGGGTCGCGCGACTATGGCTACACCTTC
NA,TRBJ2-7,TRBV5-1,TRBD2,CASSLQTSGYYEQYF,TGCGCCAGCAGCTTGCAAACTAGCGGATACTACGAGCAGTACTTC
NA,TRBJ2-7,TRBV11-3,NA,CASSLTGIEQYF,TGTGCCAGCAGCTTGACAGGCATCGAGCAGTACTTC
NA,TRBJ2-6,TRBV18,NA,CASSQDRNRANVLTF,TGTGCCAGCTCTCAGGACAGAAATCGGGCCAACGTCCTGACTTTC
NA,TRBJ1-4,TRBV28,NA,CASSLPGGSFEKLFF,TGTGCCAGCAGTTTACCCGGGGGGTCGTTTGAAAAACTGTTTTTT
NA,TRBJ1-5,TRBV18,TRBD1,CASSPATGGRQPQHF,TGTGCCAGCTCACCAGCGACAGGGGGTCGACAGCCCCAGCATTTT
NA,TRBJ2-6,TRBV5-1,TRBD1,CASSLGQEFSGANVLTF,TGCGCCAGCAGCTTAGGACAGGAGTTCTCTGGGGCCAACGTCCTGACTTTC
NA,TRBJ1-4,TRBV6-5,NA,CASSSDPDPNEKLFF,TGTGCCAGCAGTTCCGACCCAGACCCTAATGAAAAACTGTTTTTT
NA,TRBJ1-6,TRBV4-1,NA,CASSLPTGSSLNNSPLHF,TGCGCCAGCAGTCTACCTACAGGATCCTCACTGAATAATTCACCCCTCCACTTT
NA,TRBJ2-1,TRBV5-1,TRBD1,CASSLGTGVGNEQFF,TGCGCCAGCAGCCTCGGGACAGGGGTCGGCAATGAGCAGTTCTTC
NA,TRBJ1-1,TRBV3-1/TRBV3-2,TRBD1,CASSQGGQWSEAFF,TGTGCCAGCAGCCAAGGGGGACAGTGGTCTGAAGCTTTCTTT